Each of the 8 T cell receptor beta chains below was sequenced from the same sample in a study of T cell responses to AZD1222 COVID-19 vaccine. Produced via immunoSEQ multiplex PCR; TCRdb's table is partial and in-frame only. The table has about 170,000 clones, about 89% seen once; the top ten hold 1.5% to 2%. The sequences come from peripheral blood, collected on day 0 of AZD1222 vaccination. These receptors originate from an adult in good health.

J is TRBJ1-3 and V is TRBV3-1 (or the pseudogene TRBV3-2); perhaps TRBD1 as D (6 bases). This CDR3 is built from 17 residues. The germline CDR1 and CDR2 sequences are LGHDT and YNNKEL (reference sequence). V lost 0 bases to trimming and J lost 0 bases, with 12 bases between them. The DNA of the CDR3 is TGTGCCAGCAGCCAAGATTCAACAGGGCGCTCTGGAAACACCATATATTTT. This codes for CASSQDSTGRSGNTIYF.

The J gene is TRBJ2-1, the V gene TRBV2; 10 bases agree with TRBD1. Germline V gives CDR1 SNHLY, CDR2 FYNNEI. V gave up 6 bases and J gave up 9 bases; unmatched junction bases: 5. The CDR3 totals 13 residues. The DNA of the CDR3 is TGTGCCAGCAGGGGACAGGGGTATGGTGAGCAGTTCTTC. Protein: CASRGQGYGEQFF.

This clone was picked up a small number of times. V is TRBV9 and J is TRBJ2-5, with 14 bases that match TRBD2. The V segment lost 4 bases and the J segment 5 bases; nucleotides outside the gene matches: 10. In germline, CDR1 is SGDLS, CDR2 YYNGEE. This CDR3 is built from 17 residues. CDR3 sequence (DNA): TGTGCCAGCAGCCTGGGGACTAGCGGGGGATGGGCGGAGACCCAGTACTTC. This codes for CASSLGTSGGWAETQYF.

A single count supports this clone. The gene calls are TRBV10-3 and TRBJ1-5, with D perhaps matching TRBD1 (5 bases). Germline V CDR1 and CDR2: ENHRY, SYGVKD. The length of the CDR3 is 14 residues. Trimming took 2 bases from V and 3 from J, leaving 8 bases between them. CDR3 loop: CAISEQGLNQPQHF. CDR3 sequence (DNA): TGTGCCATCAGTGAGCAGGGCCTCAATCAGCCCCAGCATTTT.

The chain couples TRBV11-1 to TRBJ2-5; either TRBD1 or TRBD2 may fit D (5 bases each). V shed 5 bases and J shed 4 bases, with 14 bases lying between them. Germline V lookup: CDR1 SGHAT, CDR2 FQDESV (reference sequence). This CDR3 contains 14 residues. For the CDR3, the DNA is TGTGCCAGCAGCCCAGGGACCAGCGGAGAGACCCAGTACTTC. This translates into CASSPGTSGETQYF.

The rearrangement uses TRBV5-4 and TRBJ2-1; 10 bases line up with TRBD2. The CDR3 is 16 amino acids. The J segment lost 7 bases and the V segment lost 3 bases, leaving 10 bases of the junction unmatched. The V gene's germline CDR1 is SGHNT and CDR2 YYREEE (reference sequence). CDR3 sequence reads: CASSSRSGGAENEQFF. The CDR3 DNA sequence: TGTGCCAGCAGCTCTCGGAGCGGGGGGGCAGAGAATGAGCAGTTCTTC.

This chain joins TRBV2 and TRBJ1-2; 7 bases match TRBD1. This CDR3 has 15 residues. With V trimmed by 7 bases and J by 5 bases, 13 bases remained unmatched. Germline values: CDR1 SNHLY, CDR2 FYNNEI. CDR3 loop: CASTPVGRQGYGYTF. CDR3 bases: TGTGCCAGCACTCCGGTGGGACGACAGGGATATGGCTACACCTTC.

The sample holds one count of this clone. The chain couples TRBV6-5 to TRBJ1-1; a weak D match, TRBD1 (6 bases). The CDR3 is 12 amino acids. Germline V gene data show CDR1 as MNHEY and CDR2 as SVGAGI. The V gene lost 4 bases and the J gene lost 8 bases, with 11 bases spanning the gap. The CDR3, as DNA: TGTGCCAGCAGTTCGGCCGGGGGCGAAGCTTTCTTT. Residues: CASSSAGGEAFF.